The 14 T cell receptor beta chains below come from one sample, sequenced in a study of blood T cells in healthy people across ages. A sample-barcoded 5' primer and a J-beta primer mix were used in a second PCR of about 7 to 12 cycles. TCRdb used MiXCR to reprocess the 5' RACE reads, holding one entry per CDR3 protein. In the table there are roughly 1,800,000 distinct CDR3 sequences, around half of which are singletons. Source material: blood. These receptors were collected from a woman aged 40-49 years in good health.

The rearrangement joins TRBV20-1 to TRBJ2-5; 9 nucleotides match TRBD1. CDR3 length: 14 amino acids. CDR1 is DFQATT, CDR2 SNEGSKA, per germline (reference sequence). Trimming at V came to 0 bases and at J to 5 bases, leaving 4 bases not matched to a gene. CDR3 residues: CSAREDRGGETQYF. The CDR3, as DNA: TGCAGTGCTAGAGAGGACAGGGGAGGGGAGACCCAGTACTTC.

The J gene is TRBJ2-1, the V gene TRBV20-1; the D gene is possibly TRBD2 (6 bases). CDR3 length: 12 residues. Between the trimmed V and J ends, which lost 6 bases and 9 bases, there was a span of 15 bases. Looked up from germline, CDR1 is DFQATT and CDR2 is SNEGSKA (reference sequence). CDR3 in amino acids: CSAKLYGSEQFF. CDR3 DNA sequence: TGCAGTGCCAAACTCTACGGGAGTGAGCAGTTCTTC.

The chain is built from TRBV28 and TRBJ2-5; D call uncertain. Trimming stripped 6 bases from V and 5 bases from J, with 16 bases between. The CDR3 runs 14 residues. From germline, CDR1 is MDHEN and CDR2 SYDVKM. CDR3 protein: CASRSLGDLETQYF. CDR3 in DNA: TGTGCCAGCAGATCGTTAGGAGACTTGGAGACCCAGTACTTC.

V is TRBV27 and J is TRBJ2-2; D ambiguous. Germline values: CDR1 MNHEY, CDR2 SMNVEV (reference sequence). The CDR3 sequence is 16 residues long. V was pared by 4 bases and J by 1 base, with 13 bases between. The CDR3 loop is CASSSLQNRNTGELFF. The CDR3 DNA is TGTGCCAGCAGTTCACTACAGAACCGGAACACCGGGGAGCTGTTTTTT.

This clonotype was seen once. The chain has TRBV29-1 and TRBJ2-3; D is ambiguous. V was shortened by 3 bases and J by 13 bases, with 11 bases between the two germline ends. Germline lookup yields CDR1 SQVTM and CDR2 ANQGSEA. The CDR3 length is 10 residues. CDR3 bases: TGCAGCGTTGACACCGAGGATGAGTATTTT. As protein: CSVDTEDEYF.

About this clonotype itself: Its ends do not fully match the called genes, so a read error is possible. The chain joins TRBV28 to TRBJ2-5, with D perhaps matching TRBD1 or TRBD2 (5 bases each). Germline lookup yields CDR1 MDHEN and CDR2 SYDVKM. There are 14 residues in the CDR3. The CDR3 DNA reads as TGTGCCAGCGGTTTAAACGAGGGGCGGGAGACCCAGTACTTC. Its translation: CASGLNEGRETQYF.

This sequence joins TRBV29-1 and TRBJ2-7; 9 bases are a match to TRBD1. CDR1 is SQVTM and CDR2 is ANQGSEA in the germline V gene. V dropped 3 bases and J dropped 3; count of bases not matched to a gene: 15. This CDR3 has 17 amino acids. The CDR3 region has the DNA TGCAGCGTTGATCCGGGACAGGGCGCCGGCGGGGGCTACGAGCAGTACTTC. This encodes CSVDPGQGAGGGYEQYF.

The V and J genes are TRBV5-1 and TRBJ2-4; D possibly corresponds to TRBD1 (6 bases). The DNA end lines up better with TRBJ2-7; the J call may be wrong. This CDR3 comprises 14 residues. Looked up from germline, CDR1 is SGHRS and CDR2 is YFSETQ. DNA of the CDR3: TGCGCCAGCAGCGTGGGGCAGGGGTTCGACGAGCAGTACTTC. This codes for CASSVGQGFDEQYF.

This clonotype was seen more than once but under ten times. The V and J genes are TRBV7-2 and TRBJ2-2; D may match TRBD1 or TRBD2 (5 bases each). V was clipped by 5 bases and J by 4 bases, with 14 bases between them. CDR3 length: 15 residues. Germline V CDR1 and CDR2: SGHTA, FQGNSA. The CDR3 sequence: CASSQGTGTTGELFF. CDR3 nucleotides: TGTGCCAGCAGCCAAGGGACGGGGACCACCGGGGAGCTGTTTTTT.

This clonotype was seen many times. The chain employs TRBV27 and TRBJ1-2; D ambiguous. V dropped 2 bases and J dropped 3 bases, with 7 bases sitting between them. The germline V gene encodes CDR1 MNHEY and CDR2 SMNVEV (reference sequence). This CDR3 has 13 amino acids. The CDR3 nucleotides read TGTGCCAGCAGTTTAAGTCGGGACTATGGCTACACCTTC. It is translated as CASSLSRDYGYTF.

The chain is built from TRBV10-3 and TRBJ1-1; no firm D call. The V and J ends lost 6 bases and 6 bases respectively, with 8 bases between them. Germline CDR1 is ENHRY and CDR2 is SYGVKD. This CDR3 is 11 amino acids long. For the CDR3, the DNA is TGTGCCATCAGGAAGGGCGCTGAAGCTTTCTTT. It encodes CAIRKGAEAFF.

The chain recombines TRBV19 with TRBJ2-4, with D unresolved. The DNA end favors TRBJ2-5, so the J call may be wrong. Germline lookup yields CDR1 LNHDA and CDR2 SQIVND (reference sequence). CDR3 length: 14 residues. DNA of the CDR3: TGTGCCAGTAGTATATGGTCGGGCCAAGAGACCCAGTACTTC. This translates into CASSIWSGQETQYF.

This chain joins TRBV7-9 and TRBJ2-1, with 10 bases aligning to TRBD2. J was trimmed by 0 bases and V by 1 base; bases with no gene match: 3. CDR1 SEHNR and CDR2 FQNEAQ come from the germline V gene (reference sequence). The CDR3 loop spans 17 amino acids. The CDR3 region is CASSLGPSGGSYNEQFF. CDR3 coding DNA: TGTGCCAGCAGCTTAGGCCCTAGCGGGGGCTCCTACAATGAGCAGTTCTTC. The entire variable domain, with the rest obtained from reference TRBV7-9 and TRBJ2-1, is as follows: DTGVSQNPRHKITKRGQNVTFRCDPISEHNRLYWYRQTLGQGPEFLTYFQNEAQLEKSRLLSDRFSAERPKGSFSTLEIQRTEQGDSAMYLCASSLGPSGGSYNEQFFGPGTRLTVL.

This clonotype has only one observation. The gene calls are TRBV11-2 and TRBJ2-5, with D uncertain. The length of the CDR3 is 16 residues. CDR1 SGHAT and CDR2 FQNNGV come from the germline V gene. V gave up 0 bases and J gave up 3 bases, with 14 bases separating them. The CDR3 sequence is CASSLELSGSEETQYF. CDR3 bases: TGTGCCAGCAGCTTAGAATTGAGTGGATCCGAAGAGACCCAGTACTTC.